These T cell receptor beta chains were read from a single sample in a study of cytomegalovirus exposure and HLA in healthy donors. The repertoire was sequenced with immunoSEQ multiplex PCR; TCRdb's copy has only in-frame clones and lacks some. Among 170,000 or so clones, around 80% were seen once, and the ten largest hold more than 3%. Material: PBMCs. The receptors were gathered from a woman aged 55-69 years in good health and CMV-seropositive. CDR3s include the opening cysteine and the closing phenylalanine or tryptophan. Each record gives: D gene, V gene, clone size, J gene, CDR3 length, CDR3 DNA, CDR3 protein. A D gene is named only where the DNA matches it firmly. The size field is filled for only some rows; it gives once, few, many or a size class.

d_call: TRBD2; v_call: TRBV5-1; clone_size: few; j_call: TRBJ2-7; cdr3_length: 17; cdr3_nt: TGCGCCAGCAGCTTGGTGGCTAGCGGGAGGCAAGGGGACGAGCAGTACTTC; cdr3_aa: CASSLVASGRQGDEQYF
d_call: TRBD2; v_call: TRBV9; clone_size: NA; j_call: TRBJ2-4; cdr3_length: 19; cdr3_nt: TGTGCCAGCAGCCCCACCCGGAGCGGGACTAGCGGGAGATTTGACATTCAGTACTTC; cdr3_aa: CASSPTRSGTSGRFDIQYF
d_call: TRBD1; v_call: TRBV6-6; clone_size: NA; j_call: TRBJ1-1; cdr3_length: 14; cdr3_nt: TGTGCCAGCAGTACAGGGGGAACGAACACTGAAGCTTTCTTT; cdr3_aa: CASSTGGTNTEAFF
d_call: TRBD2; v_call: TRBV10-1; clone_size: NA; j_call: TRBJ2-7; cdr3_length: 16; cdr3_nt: TGCGCCAGCAGTGAGTCGGCTAGCGGATTGTTCTACGAGCAGTACTTC; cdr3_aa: CASSESASGLFYEQYF
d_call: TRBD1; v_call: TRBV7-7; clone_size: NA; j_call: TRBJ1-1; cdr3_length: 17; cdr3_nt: TGTGCCAGCAGCTTAATCACAGGGGTGAGGGTGAACACTGAAGCTTTCTTT; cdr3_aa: CASSLITGVRVNTEAFF
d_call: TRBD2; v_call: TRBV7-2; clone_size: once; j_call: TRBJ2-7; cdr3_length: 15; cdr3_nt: TGTGCCAGCAGCCGTTCGGGACTAGCGGCCTACGAGCAGTACTTC; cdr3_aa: CASSRSGLAAYEQYF
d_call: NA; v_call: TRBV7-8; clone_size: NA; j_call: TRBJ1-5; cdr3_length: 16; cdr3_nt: TGTGCCAGCAGCTTCTTAAGCAGGGGAGGCAATCAGCCCCAGCATTTT; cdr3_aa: CASSFLSRGGNQPQHF
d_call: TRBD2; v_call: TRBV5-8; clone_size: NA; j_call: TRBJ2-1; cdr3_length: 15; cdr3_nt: TGTGCCAGCAGCTTGATAGCGGGAGGCTACAATGAGCAGTTCTTC; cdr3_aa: CASSLIAGGYNEQFF
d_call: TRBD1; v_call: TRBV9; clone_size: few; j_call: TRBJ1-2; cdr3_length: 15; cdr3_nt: TGTGCCAGCAGCCCCCGGACAGGATCGCTCGATGGCTACACCTTC; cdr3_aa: CASSPRTGSLDGYTF
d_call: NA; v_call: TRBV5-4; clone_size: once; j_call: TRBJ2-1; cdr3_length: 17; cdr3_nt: TGTGCCAGCAGCTTGAAAAGGGGCCTACAAACCTACAATGAGCAGTTCTTC; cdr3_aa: CASSLKRGLQTYNEQFF
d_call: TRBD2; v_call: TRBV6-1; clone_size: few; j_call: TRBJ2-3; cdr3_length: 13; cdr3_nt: TGTGCCAGCAGTGGACCGGGACTAGCGGCTGGGTATTTT; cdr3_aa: CASSGPGLAAGYF
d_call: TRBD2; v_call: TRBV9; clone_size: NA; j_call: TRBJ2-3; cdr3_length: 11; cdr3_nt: TGTGCCAGCAGCCTAGCGGGGTGGCAGTATTTT; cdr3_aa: CASSLAGWQYF
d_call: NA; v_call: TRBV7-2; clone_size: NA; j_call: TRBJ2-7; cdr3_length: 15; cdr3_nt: TGTGCCAGCAGCTACCGGGGAGGGGGGGACTACGAGCAGTACTTC; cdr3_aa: CASSYRGGGDYEQYF
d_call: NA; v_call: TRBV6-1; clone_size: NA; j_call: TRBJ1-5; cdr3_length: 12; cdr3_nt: TGTGCCACGTTAAGGGGTGATCAGCCCCAGCATTTT; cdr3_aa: CATLRGDQPQHF
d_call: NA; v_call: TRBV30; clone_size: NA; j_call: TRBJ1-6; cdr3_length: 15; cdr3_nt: TGTGCCTGGAGTAGGGGTGCAGCCAATAATTCACCCCTCCACTTT; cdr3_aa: CAWSRGAANNSPLHF
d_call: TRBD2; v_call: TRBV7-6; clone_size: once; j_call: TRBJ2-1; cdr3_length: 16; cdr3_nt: TGTGCCAGCAGCTTAGCTGCCGGGACTAGCACGGGTGAGCAGTTCTTC; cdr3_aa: CASSLAAGTSTGEQFF
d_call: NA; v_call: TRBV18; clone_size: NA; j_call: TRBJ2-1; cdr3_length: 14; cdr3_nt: TGTGCCAGCTCACCGCCTAGACAGAGCAATGAGCAGTTCTTC; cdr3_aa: CASSPPRQSNEQFF
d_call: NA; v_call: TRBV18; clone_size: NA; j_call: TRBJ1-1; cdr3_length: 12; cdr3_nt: TGTGCCAGCTCACCAAGGGACTATGAGGCTTTCTTT; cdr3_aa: CASSPRDYEAFF
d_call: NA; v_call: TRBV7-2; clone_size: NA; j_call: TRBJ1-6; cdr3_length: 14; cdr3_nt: TGTGCCAGCAGCCCGGGCCGGACAGCCTCCCCCCTCCACTTT; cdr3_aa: CASSPGRTASPLHF
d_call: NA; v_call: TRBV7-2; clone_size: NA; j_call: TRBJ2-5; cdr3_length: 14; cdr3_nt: TGTGCCAGCAGCTTAGGGCAGGGGCAAGAGACCCAGTACTTC; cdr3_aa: CASSLGQGQETQYF
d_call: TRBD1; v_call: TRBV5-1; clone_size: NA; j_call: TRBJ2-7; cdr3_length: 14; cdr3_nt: TGCGCCAGCAGTTACGGACAGGGAGGCCTCGAGCAGTACTTC; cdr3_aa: CASSYGQGGLEQYF
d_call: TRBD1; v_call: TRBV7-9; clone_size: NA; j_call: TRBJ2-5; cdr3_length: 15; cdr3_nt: TGTGCCAGCAGAACCGGGACAGGGGGGTTAGAGACCCAGTACTTC; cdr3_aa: CASRTGTGGLETQYF
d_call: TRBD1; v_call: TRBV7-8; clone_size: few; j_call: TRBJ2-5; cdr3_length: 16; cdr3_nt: TGTGCCAGCAGAGGACAGGGGCGCATGTCTCAAGAGACCCAGTACTTC; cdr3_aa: CASRGQGRMSQETQYF
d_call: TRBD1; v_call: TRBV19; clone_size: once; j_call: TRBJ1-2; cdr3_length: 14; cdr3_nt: TGTGCCAGTAGTACTCGGACAGGGGGAAATGGCTACACCTTC; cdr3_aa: CASSTRTGGNGYTF
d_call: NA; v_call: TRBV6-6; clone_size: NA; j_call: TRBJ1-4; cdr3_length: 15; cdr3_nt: TGTGCCAGCAGTTACGGAGGGGTGGCTAATGAAAAACTGTTTTTT; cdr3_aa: CASSYGGVANEKLFF
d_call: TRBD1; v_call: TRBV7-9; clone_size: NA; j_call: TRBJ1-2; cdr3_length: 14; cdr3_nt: TGTGCCAGCAGCCTAGGACAGGGGGATTATGGCTACACCTTC; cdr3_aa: CASSLGQGDYGYTF
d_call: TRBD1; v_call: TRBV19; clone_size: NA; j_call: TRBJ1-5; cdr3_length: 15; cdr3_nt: TGTGCCAGTAGTGGGAGACAGGGGGTGAGTCAGCCCCAGCATTTT; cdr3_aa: CASSGRQGVSQPQHF
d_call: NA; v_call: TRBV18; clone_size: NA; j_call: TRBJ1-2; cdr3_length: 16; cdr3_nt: TGTGCCAGCTCACCATCAACTGCAGGGCAGTCCTATGGCTACACCTTC; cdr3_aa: CASSPSTAGQSYGYTF